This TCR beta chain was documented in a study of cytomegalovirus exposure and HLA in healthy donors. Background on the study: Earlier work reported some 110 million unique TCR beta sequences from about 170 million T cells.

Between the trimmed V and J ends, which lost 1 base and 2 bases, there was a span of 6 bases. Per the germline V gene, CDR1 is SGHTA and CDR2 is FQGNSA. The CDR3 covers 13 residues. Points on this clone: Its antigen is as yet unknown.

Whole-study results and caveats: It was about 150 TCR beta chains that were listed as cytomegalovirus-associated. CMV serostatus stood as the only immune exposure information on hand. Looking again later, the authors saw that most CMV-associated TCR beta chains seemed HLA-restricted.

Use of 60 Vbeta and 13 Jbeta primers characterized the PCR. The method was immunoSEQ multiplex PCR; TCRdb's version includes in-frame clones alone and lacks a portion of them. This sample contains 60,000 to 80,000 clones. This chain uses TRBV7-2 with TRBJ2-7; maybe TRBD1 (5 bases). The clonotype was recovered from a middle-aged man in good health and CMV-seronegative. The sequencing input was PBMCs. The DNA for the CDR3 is TGTGCCAGCAGCTTAGTGACAGCCTACGAGCAGTACTTC. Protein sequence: CASSLVTAYEQYF. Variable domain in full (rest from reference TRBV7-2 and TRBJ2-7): GAGVSQSPSNKVTEKGKDVELRCDPISGHTALYWYRQSLGQGLEFLIYFQGNSAPDKSGLPSDRFSAERTGGSVSTLTIQRTQQEDSAVYLCASSLVTAYEQYFGPGTRLTVT.